The 7 T cell receptor beta chains reported below all come from one sample, sequenced in a study of CD8+CD57+ T cells in acquired aplastic anemia. Genomic DNA templated the TCR beta VDJ and CDR3 profiling. Each CDR3 protein is one row after TCRdb ran MiXCR on the reads. Among about half a million distinct CDR3 sequences listed, less than 35% were seen once. Selection for sequencing was limited to patients who had shown CD8+CD57+ cell expansion by flow cytometry. The sequencing input was sorted CD4+, CD8+, or CD8+CD57+ T cells (not recorded which) from PBMCs. Receptor source: a human donor with aplastic anemia.

The table lists this clonotype with a few counts. CDR3 nucleotides: TGTGCCAGCAGTCCAGAACCGCGAATCAATGAAAAACTGTTTTTT. Translating gives CASSPEPRINEKLFF. The rearrangement links TRBV12-3 or TRBV12-4 to TRBJ1-4; D not resolved. The CDR3 consists of 15 residues. V lost 5 bases and J 5 bases, leaving 15 bases between the germline ends.

With respect to this clonotype: One base away lies a much larger clone, so this may be a sequencing read error. V is TRBV19 and J is TRBJ1-5, with TRBD1 matching over 10 bases. The germline V gene encodes CDR1 LNHDA and CDR2 SQIVND (reference sequence). CDR3 length equals 17 residues. V lost 3 bases, J lost 6 bases, and 11 bases stayed unmatched. The CDR3 sequence is CASSISGGQGDGQPQHF. DNA of the CDR3: TGTGCCAGTAGTATTTCTGGTGGACAGGGGGATGGTCAGCCCCAGCATTTT.

In its sample, this clonotype was seen a few times. CDR3 loop: CAWMSDNQPQHF. CDR3 DNA: TGTGCCTGGATGTCCGACAATCAGCCCCAGCATTTT. This chain joins TRBV30 and TRBJ1-5; D is unresolved. Germline-derived CDR1 and CDR2 are GTSNPN and SVGIG (reference sequence). V dropped 4 bases and J dropped 3 bases, with 7 bases sitting between them. This CDR3 has 12 amino acids.

This clonotype was detected ten times or more. The chain couples TRBV2 to TRBJ2-1, with no clear D. Trimming took 5 bases from V and 10 from J, leaving 12 bases between them. This CDR3 region has 12 residues. The germline V gene encodes CDR1 SNHLY and CDR2 FYNNEI. The CDR3 coding sequence is TGTGCCAGCAGTCCCCTCTCTGACGAGCAGTTCTTC. Translation gives CASSPLSDEQFF.

This chain connects TRBV11-1 to TRBJ2-5; 12 bases are shared with TRBD1. With V trimmed by 2 bases and J by 4 bases, 11 bases remained unmatched. The CDR3 extends over 18 amino acids. Germline lookup yields CDR1 SGHAT and CDR2 FQDESV (reference sequence). The CDR3 is CASSLFGTGGASRETQYF. The CDR3 DNA reads TGTGCCAGCAGCTTATTTGGGACAGGGGGCGCAAGCCGAGAGACCCAGTACTTC.

This clonotype occurred many times. The rearrangement uses TRBV2 and TRBJ2-5; 11 bases fit TRBD2. Germline V gives CDR1 SNHLY, CDR2 FYNNEI. The CDR3 covers 12 residues. The V and J ends lost 10 bases and 4 bases, in that order; junction bases with no gene match: 2. CDR3 sequence reads: CATGTSGETQYF. The CDR3, as DNA: TGTGCCACCGGGACTAGCGGAGAGACCCAGTACTTC. The complete variable domain, with remaining parts taken from reference TRBV2 and TRBJ2-5, reads EPEVTQTPSHQVTQMGQEVILRCVPISNHLYFYWYRQILGQKVEFLVSFYNNEISEKSEIFDDQFSVERPDGSNFTLKIRSTKLEDSAMYFCATGTSGETQYFGPGTRLLVL.

The chain couples TRBV6-1 to TRBJ2-1, with a tentative D call TRBD2 (5 bases). Trimming took off 1 base at V and 4 bases at J, with 14 bases between the two ends. This CDR3 region has 16 residues. Germline CDR1 reads MNHNS; CDR2 reads SASEGT. The CDR3 loop reads CASSEVPSRAYNEQFF. CDR3 nucleotides: TGTGCCAGCAGTGAAGTGCCTAGCAGAGCTTACAATGAGCAGTTCTTC.